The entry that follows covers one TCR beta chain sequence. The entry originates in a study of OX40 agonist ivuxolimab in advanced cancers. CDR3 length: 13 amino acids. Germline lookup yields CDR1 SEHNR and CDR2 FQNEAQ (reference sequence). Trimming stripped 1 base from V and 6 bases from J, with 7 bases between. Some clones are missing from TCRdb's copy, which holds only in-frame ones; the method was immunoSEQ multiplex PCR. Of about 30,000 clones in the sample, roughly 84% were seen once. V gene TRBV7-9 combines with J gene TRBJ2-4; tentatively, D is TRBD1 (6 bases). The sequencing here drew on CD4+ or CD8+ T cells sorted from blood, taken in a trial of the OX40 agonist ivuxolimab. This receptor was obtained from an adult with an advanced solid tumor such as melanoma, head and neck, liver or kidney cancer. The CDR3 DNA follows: TGTGCCAGCAGCTTAGGGGACATAAACATTCAGTACTTC. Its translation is CASSLGDINIQYF.